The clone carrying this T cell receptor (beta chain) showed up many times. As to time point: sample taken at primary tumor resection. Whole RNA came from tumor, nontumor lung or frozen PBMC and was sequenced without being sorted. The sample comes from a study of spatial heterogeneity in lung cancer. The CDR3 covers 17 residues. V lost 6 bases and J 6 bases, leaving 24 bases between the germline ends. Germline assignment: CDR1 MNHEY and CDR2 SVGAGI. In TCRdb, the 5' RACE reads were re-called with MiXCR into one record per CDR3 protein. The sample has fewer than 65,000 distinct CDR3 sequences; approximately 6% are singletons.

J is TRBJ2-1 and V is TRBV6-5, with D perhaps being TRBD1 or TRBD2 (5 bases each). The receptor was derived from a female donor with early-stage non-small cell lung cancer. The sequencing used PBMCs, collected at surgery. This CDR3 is CASSSPPAGPRGNEQFF. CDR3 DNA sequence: TGTGCCAGCAGCTCCCCCCCGGCAGGGCCCCGGGGCAATGAGCAGTTCTTC.